The rows below give T cell receptor beta chains drawn from one sample of a study of patients and donors after allogeneic stem cell transplantation. MiXCR was run by TCRdb on the RT-PCR reads, yielding one entry per CDR3 protein. The top ten hold 6% of the sample, which has about 960,000 distinct CDR3 sequences, more than 15% seen once. The sample taken for sequencing was blood, either unsorted or a sorted T cell fraction (not recorded which). Receptors originate from a human donor who was either an allogeneic HSCT recipient or a stem cell or donor lymphocyte infusion donor (not recorded which). It is not recorded whose cells these are; they may come from a transplant donor. The CDR3 runs from the conserved cysteine through the conserved F or W. The order of the fields is D gene, V gene, clone size, J gene, CDR3 DNA, CDR3 protein. The D gene is left open where the match is weak. Only some rows state a clone size, as once, few, many or a class for expanded clones.

NA	TRBV9	NA	TRBJ1-5	TGTGCCAGCAGCGTAGAGATTAATCAGCCCCAGCATTTT	CASSVEINQPQHF
TRBD1	TRBV15	few	TRBJ2-5	TGTGCCACCAGCAGAGATCGGGGACAGGGGATTGAGACCCAGTACTTC	CATSRDRGQGIETQYF
TRBD2	TRBV9	few	TRBJ2-7	TGTGCCAGCAGCGTAGGAGCGGGGGGGACCCACGAGCAGTACTTC	CASSVGAGGTHEQYF
TRBD2	TRBV12-3/TRBV12-4	NA	TRBJ2-7	TGTGCCAGCAGCCCATCCGGGAGGACTATCAACTACGAGCAGTACTTC	CASSPSGRTINYEQYF
NA	TRBV12-3/TRBV12-4	NA	TRBJ1-5	TGTGCCAGCAGTCCTGGGAAACGAAAGTTCCAGCCCCAGCATTTT	CASSPGKRKFQPQHF
NA	TRBV7-9	few	TRBJ1-2	TGTGCCAGCAGCTCCGCTAGGTTCGTGGCTGGTGGCTACACCTTC	CASSSARFVAGGYTF
NA	TRBV15	few	TRBJ1-1	TGTGCCACCAGCAGAGCGCTCGGGACTGAAGCTTTCTTT	CATSRALGTEAFF
NA	TRBV3-1	NA	TRBJ2-1	TGTGCCAGCAGCCAAGATTGGCGGGGCTACAATGAGCAGTTCTTC	CASSQDWRGYNEQFF
NA	TRBV2	few	TRBJ1-1	TGTGCCACGCGAGGGCGGAACACTGAAGCTTTCTTT	CATRGRNTEAFF
TRBD2	TRBV5-6	few	TRBJ2-3	TGTGCCAGCAGCTTCGGTCTAGCGGGGTACACAGATACGCAGTATTTT	CASSFGLAGYTDTQYF
NA	TRBV5-1	few	TRBJ2-3	TGCGCCAGCAGCCACGACAGCACAGATACGCAGTATTTT	CASSHDSTDTQYF
NA	TRBV7-2	few	TRBJ1-2	TGTGCCAGCAGCTTAGTGGCAGGGTTTGGCTACACCTTC	CASSLVAGFGYTF
TRBD1	TRBV11-3	few	TRBJ2-5	TGTGCCAGCAACAGGGACAGGGGGGAAGAGACCCAGTACTTC	CASNRDRGEETQYF
NA	TRBV20-1	many	TRBJ2-3	TGCAGTGCTAGAGATAATCGACCCACGGATACGCAGTATTTT	CSARDNRPTDTQYF
NA	TRBV7-2	NA	TRBJ2-2	TGTGCCAGCAGCCCCGGACTGAGGGGCGGGGAGCTGTTTTTT	CASSPGLRGGELFF
NA	TRBV6-5	NA	TRBJ1-2	TGTGCCAGCAGTTACTCGACGTTGGGCAATCTAGGGGACGGTGGCTACACCTTC	CASSYSTLGNLGDGGYTF
NA	TRBV20-1	NA	TRBJ2-7	TGCAGTGCTAAACCGGGCCTCTACGAGCAGTACTTC	CSAKPGLYEQYF
TRBD1	TRBV20-1	NA	TRBJ1-2	TGCAGTGCTCAACCGACAGGGGGCCACTACACCTTC	CSAQPTGGHYTF
TRBD2	TRBV13	NA	TRBJ2-1	TGTGCCAGCAGCTTCTTAGCGGGCGGAATCAGGACCTACAATGAGCAGTTCTTC	CASSFLAGGIRTYNEQFF
TRBD2	TRBV29-1	few	TRBJ2-7	TGCAGCGTTGCACTAGCGGGCCCCCTCGAGCAGTACTTC	CSVALAGPLEQYF
NA	TRBV12-3/TRBV12-4	few	TRBJ1-5	TGTGCCAGCGCCTCCAGCCATGTGGACATACATTTT	CASASSHVDIHF
NA	TRBV12-3/TRBV12-4	NA	TRBJ2-3	TGTGCCAGCAGGGGACCCGCCGCCACAGATACGCAGTATTTT	CASRGPAATDTQYF
TRBD2	TRBV12-3/TRBV12-4	NA	TRBJ2-1	TGTGCCAGCAGCTCCGGGACTAGCGGGGGGGACAATGAGCAGTTCTTC	CASSSGTSGGDNEQFF
NA	TRBV30	NA	TRBJ1-2	TGTGCCTGGAGTGTAAAGACATGGGGAGGCTACACCTTC	CAWSVKTWGGYTF
NA	TRBV6-5	few	TRBJ2-7	TGTGCCAGCAGTTACTCGAAAAGGGTACTGCAGTACGAGCAGTACTTC	CASSYSKRVLQYEQYF
TRBD2	TRBV28	few	TRBJ2-1	TGTGCCAGCAGTCGATTGACTAGCGGGGACTACAATGAGCAGTTCTTC	CASSRLTSGDYNEQFF
NA	TRBV27	NA	TRBJ2-1	TGTGCCAGCAGTCCATTGGCAGCGGACCTCTCCTACAATGAGCAGTTCTTC	CASSPLAADLSYNEQFF
NA	TRBV6-2/TRBV6-3	NA	TRBJ2-7	TGTGCCAGCAGTTACCGAGCCCAGAGCAGCTCCTACGAGCAGTACTTC	CASSYRAQSSSYEQYF
TRBD1	TRBV14	few	TRBJ2-1	TGTGCCAGCAGCCCACTGGGACAGCTTGAGCAGTTCTTC	CASSPLGQLEQFF
NA	TRBV24-1	few	TRBJ1-2	TGTGCCACCAGTGACGGCCCTCGGGGGGGCTACACCTTC	CATSDGPRGGYTF
NA	TRBV7-9	NA	TRBJ2-3	TGTGCCAGCAGCTTAGAAAGGGCAGTGCGCACAGATACGCAGTATTTT	CASSLERAVRTDTQYF
TRBD1	TRBV20-1	few	TRBJ2-3	TGCAGTGCTAGAGAGGGACAGATCAGCACAGATACGCAGTATTTT	CSAREGQISTDTQYF
NA	TRBV4-2	many	TRBJ1-5	TGTGCCAGCAGCCAAGAGCGCGGTCAGCCCCAGCATTTT	CASSQERGQPQHF
NA	TRBV6-2/TRBV6-3	few	TRBJ2-1	TGTGCCAGCAGTTACTCGGTCGGTGGTAATTCTAACTACAATGAGCAGTTCTTC	CASSYSVGGNSNYNEQFF
NA	TRBV20-1	NA	TRBJ2-7	TGCAGTGCTAGCTCACGTGGCTACGAGCAGTACTTC	CSASSRGYEQYF
NA	TRBV9	NA	TRBJ2-1	TGTGCCAGCAGCCGCCCTGGGGGCCACAATGAGCAGTTCTTC	CASSRPGGHNEQFF